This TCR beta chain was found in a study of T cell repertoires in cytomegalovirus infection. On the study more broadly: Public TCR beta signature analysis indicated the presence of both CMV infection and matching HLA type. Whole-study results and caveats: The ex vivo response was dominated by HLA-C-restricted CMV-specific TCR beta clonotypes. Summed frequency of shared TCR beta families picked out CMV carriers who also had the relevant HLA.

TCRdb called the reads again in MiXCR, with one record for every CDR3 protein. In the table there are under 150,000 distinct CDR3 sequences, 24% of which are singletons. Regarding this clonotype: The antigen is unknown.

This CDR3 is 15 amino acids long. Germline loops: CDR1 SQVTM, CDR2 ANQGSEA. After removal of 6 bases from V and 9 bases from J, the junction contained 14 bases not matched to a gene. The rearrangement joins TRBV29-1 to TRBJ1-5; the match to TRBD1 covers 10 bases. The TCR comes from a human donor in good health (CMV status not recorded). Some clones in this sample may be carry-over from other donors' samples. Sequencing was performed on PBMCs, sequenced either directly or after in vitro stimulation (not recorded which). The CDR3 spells CSVILRGTGVMPQHF. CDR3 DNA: TGCAGCGTGATCCTTCGTGGGACAGGGGTTATGCCCCAGCATTTT.